The following is a T cell receptor (beta chain) sequence with its context. This entry is derived from a study of blood T cell repertoires in COVID-19. Clones were sequenced by immunoSEQ multiplex PCR, and TCRdb holds only the in-frame ones, with some missing. The sample lists approximately 290,000 clones, 70% to 90% occurring once. CDR1 is SGHTA, CDR2 FQGNSA, per germline. Trimming removed 1 base from V and 0 bases from J, with 7 bases in between. The CDR3 has 15 amino acids. The receptor was derived from a woman aged 30 to 39 who had recovered from COVID-19. The J gene is TRBJ1-5, the V gene TRBV7-2; D gene unclear. What was sequenced was PBMCs or T cells enriched from blood (not recorded which). The CDR3 protein is CASSLEANSNQPQHF. CDR3 in DNA: TGTGCCAGCAGCTTAGAAGCTAATAGCAATCAGCCCCAGCATTTT.